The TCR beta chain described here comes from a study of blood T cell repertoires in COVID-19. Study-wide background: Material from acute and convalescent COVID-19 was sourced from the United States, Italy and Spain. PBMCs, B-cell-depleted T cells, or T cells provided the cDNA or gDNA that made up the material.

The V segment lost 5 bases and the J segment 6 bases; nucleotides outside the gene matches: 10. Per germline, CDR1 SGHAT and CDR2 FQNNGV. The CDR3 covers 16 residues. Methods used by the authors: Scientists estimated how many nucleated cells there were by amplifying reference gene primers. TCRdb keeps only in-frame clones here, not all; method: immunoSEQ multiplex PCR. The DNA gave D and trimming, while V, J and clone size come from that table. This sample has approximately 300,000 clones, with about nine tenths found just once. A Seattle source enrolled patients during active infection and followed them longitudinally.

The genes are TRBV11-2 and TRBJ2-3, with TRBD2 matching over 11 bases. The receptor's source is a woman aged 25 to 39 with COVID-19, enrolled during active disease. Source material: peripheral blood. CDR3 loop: CASSVGTSGPEDTQYF. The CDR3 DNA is TGTGCCAGCAGCGTTGGGACTAGCGGCCCGGAGGATACGCAGTATTTT.